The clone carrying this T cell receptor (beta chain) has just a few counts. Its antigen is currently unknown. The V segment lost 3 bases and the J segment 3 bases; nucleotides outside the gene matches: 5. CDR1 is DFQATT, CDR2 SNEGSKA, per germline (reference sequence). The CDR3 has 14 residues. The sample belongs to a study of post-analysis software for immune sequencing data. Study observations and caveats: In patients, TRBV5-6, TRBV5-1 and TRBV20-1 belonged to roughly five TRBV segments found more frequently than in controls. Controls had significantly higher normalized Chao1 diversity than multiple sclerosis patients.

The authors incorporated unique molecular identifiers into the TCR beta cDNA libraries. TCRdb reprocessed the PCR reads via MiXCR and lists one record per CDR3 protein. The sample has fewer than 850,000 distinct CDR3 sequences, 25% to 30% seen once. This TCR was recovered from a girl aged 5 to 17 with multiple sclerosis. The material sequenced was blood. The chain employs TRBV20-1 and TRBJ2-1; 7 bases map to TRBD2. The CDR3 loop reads CSASGGRSYNEQFF. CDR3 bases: TGCAGTGCTAGCGGCGGGAGAAGCTACAATGAGCAGTTCTTC.